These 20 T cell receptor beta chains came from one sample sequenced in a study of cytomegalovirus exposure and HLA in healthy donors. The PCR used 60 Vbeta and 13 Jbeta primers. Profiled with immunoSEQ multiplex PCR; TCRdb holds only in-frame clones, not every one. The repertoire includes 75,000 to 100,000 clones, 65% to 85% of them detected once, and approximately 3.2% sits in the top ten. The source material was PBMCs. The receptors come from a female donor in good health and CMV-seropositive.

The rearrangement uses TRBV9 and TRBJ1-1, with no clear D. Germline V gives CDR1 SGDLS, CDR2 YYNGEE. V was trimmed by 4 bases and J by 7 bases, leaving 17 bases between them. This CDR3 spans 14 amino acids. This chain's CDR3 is CASSLSGGSDEAFF. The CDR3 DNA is TGTGCCAGCAGCCTAAGCGGAGGGTCCGATGAAGCTTTCTTT.

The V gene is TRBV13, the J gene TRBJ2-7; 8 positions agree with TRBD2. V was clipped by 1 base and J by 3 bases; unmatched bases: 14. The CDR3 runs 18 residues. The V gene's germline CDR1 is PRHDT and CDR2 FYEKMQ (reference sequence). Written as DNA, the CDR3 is TGTGCCAGCAGCTTAGACAGGGTAAGGGGACTAGAGTTCTACGAGCAGTACTTC. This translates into CASSLDRVRGLEFYEQYF.

The CDR3 nucleotides are TGTGCCAGCAGTGCTACAGGGGGCACTGAAGCTTTCTTT. Its translation: CASSATGGTEAFF. The chain is built from TRBV25-1 and TRBJ1-1; TRBD1 matches at 8 bases. This CDR3 spans 13 amino acids. The V gene end was trimmed by 4 bases and the J gene end by 4 bases; junction bases not matched to a gene: 2. Germline V gene sequence: CDR1 MGHDK, CDR2 SYGVNS.

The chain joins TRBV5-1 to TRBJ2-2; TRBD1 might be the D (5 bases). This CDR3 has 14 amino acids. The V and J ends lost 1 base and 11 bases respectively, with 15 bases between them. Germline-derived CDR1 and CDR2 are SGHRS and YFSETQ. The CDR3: CASSLTTQAIELFF. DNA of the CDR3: TGCGCCAGCAGCTTGACAACACAGGCCATCGAGCTGTTTTTT.

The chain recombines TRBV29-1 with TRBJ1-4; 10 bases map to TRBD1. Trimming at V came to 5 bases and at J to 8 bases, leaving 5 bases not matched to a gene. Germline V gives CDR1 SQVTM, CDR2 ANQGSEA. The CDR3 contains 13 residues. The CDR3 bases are TGCAGCGTTTTACCGGGACAGGGGGAAAAACTGTTTTTT. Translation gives CSVLPGQGEKLFF.

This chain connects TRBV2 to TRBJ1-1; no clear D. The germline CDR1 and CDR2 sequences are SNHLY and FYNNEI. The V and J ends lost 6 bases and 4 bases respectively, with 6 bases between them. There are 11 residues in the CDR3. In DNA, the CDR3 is TGTGCCAGCAGACAGTTCACTGAAGCTTTCTTT. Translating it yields CASRQFTEAFF.

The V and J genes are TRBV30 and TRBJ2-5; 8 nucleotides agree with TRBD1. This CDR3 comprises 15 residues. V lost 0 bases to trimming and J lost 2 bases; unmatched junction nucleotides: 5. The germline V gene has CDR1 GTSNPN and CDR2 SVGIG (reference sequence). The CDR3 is CAWSVNRGIQETQYF. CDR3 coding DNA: TGTGCCTGGAGTGTAAACAGGGGGATACAAGAGACCCAGTACTTC.

The CDR3 protein is CASSLGGENEQFF. The CDR3 region has the DNA TGTGCCAGCAGCTTGGGGGGGGAGAATGAGCAGTTCTTC. The gene calls are TRBV5-4 and TRBJ2-1; TRBD2 is a possible D gene (6 bases). The CDR3 sequence is 13 residues long. Looked up from germline, CDR1 is SGHNT and CDR2 is YYREEE (reference sequence). V was cut by 0 bases and J by 7 bases, with 8 bases left in between.

CDR3 sequence reads: CASAGLINSYEQYF. The DNA of the CDR3 is TGTGCCAGCGCAGGGTTAATCAACTCCTACGAGCAGTACTTC. The chain links TRBV18 to TRBJ2-7, with D possibly TRBD1 on 5 matching bases. CDR1 is KGHSH and CDR2 is LQKENI in the germline V gene. The CDR3 length is 14 residues. The ends were cut back, 8 bases at V and 0 bases at J, with 14 bases in the middle.

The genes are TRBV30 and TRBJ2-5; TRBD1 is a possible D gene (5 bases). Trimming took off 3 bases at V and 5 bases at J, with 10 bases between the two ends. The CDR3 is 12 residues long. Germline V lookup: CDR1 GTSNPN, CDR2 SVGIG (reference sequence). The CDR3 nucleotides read TGTGCCTGGAGATGGGGCGCGGAGACCCAGTACTTC. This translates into CAWRWGAETQYF. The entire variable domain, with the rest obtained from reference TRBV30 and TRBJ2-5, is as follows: SQTIHQWPATLVQPVGSPLSLECTVEGTSNPNLYWYRQAAGRGLQLLFYSVGIGQISSEVPQNLSASRPQDRQFILSSKKLLLSDSGFYLCAWRWGAETQYFGPGTRLLVL.

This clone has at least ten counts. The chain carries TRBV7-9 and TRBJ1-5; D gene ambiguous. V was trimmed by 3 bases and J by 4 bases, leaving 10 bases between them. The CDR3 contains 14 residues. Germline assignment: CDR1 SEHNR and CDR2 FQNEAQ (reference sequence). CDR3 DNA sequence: TGTGCCAGCAGCTTTGGGCAGATTAATCAGCCCCAGCATTTT. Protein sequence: CASSFGQINQPQHF.

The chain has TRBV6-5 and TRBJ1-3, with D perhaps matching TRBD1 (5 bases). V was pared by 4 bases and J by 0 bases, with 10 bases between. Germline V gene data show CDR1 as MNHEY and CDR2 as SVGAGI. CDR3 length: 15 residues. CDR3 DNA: TGTGCCAGCAGTTCGAGACAGAGCTCTGGAAACACCATATATTTT. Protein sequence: CASSSRQSSGNTIYF.

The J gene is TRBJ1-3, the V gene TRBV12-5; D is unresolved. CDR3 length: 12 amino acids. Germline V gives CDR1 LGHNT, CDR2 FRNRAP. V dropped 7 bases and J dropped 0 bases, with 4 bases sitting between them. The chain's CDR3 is CASAGSGNTIYF. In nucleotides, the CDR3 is TGTGCTAGTGCCGGCTCTGGAAACACCATATATTTT.

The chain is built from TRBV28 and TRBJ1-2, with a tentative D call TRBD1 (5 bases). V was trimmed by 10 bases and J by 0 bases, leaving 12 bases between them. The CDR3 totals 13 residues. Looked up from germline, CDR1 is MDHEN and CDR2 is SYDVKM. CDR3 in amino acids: CATLGGANYGYTF. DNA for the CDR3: TGTGCCACCTTGGGGGGGGCTAACTATGGCTACACCTTC.

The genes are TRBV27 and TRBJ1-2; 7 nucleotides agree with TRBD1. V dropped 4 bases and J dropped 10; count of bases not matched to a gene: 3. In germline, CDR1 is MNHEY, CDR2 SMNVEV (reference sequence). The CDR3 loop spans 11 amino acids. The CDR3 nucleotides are TGTGCCAGCAGTTACAGGGGATTCTACACCTTC. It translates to CASSYRGFYTF.

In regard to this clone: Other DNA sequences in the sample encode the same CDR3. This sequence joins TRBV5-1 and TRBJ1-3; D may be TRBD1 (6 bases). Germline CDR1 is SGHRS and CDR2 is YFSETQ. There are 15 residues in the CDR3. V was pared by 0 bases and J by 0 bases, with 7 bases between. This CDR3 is CASSLGGGSGNTIYF. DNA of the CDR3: TGCGCCAGCAGCTTGGGAGGGGGCTCTGGAAACACCATATATTTT.

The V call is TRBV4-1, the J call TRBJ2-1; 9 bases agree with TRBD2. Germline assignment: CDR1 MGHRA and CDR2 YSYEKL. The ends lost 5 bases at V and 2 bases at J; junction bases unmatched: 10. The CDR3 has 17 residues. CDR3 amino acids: CASSLSGGRAAYNEQFF. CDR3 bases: TGCGCCAGCAGCTTGAGCGGCGGGAGGGCCGCCTACAATGAGCAGTTCTTC.

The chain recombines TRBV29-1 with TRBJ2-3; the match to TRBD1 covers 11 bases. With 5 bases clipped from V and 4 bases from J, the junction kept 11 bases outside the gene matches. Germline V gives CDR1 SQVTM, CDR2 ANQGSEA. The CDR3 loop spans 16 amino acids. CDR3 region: CSVQSGRDRGSDTQYF. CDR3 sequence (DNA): TGCAGCGTTCAATCGGGGCGGGACAGGGGGTCAGATACGCAGTATTTT.

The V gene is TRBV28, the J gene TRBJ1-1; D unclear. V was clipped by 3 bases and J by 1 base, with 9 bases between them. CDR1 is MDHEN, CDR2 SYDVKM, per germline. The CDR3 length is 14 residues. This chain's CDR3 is CASSFGGSNTEAFF. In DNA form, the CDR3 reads TGTGCCAGCAGTTTCGGCGGTTCGAACACTGAAGCTTTCTTT. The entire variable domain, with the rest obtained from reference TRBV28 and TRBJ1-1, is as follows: DVKVTQSSRYLVKRTGEKVFLECVQDMDHENMFWYRQDPGLGLRLIYFSYDVKMKEKGDIPEGYSVSREKKERFSLILESASTNQTSMYLCASSFGGSNTEAFFGQGTRLTVV.

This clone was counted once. This CDR3 is CASSQDLSERQHF. The CDR3 DNA is TGCGCCAGCAGCCAAGATCTAAGTGAGAGACAGCACTTT. The chain employs TRBV4-1 and TRBJ1-6; tentative D call: TRBD1 (5 bases). Trimming removed 0 bases from V and 19 bases from J, with 16 bases in between. The CDR3 consists of 13 residues. Per germline, CDR1 MGHRA and CDR2 YSYEKL.